This section outlines one T cell receptor beta chain sequence together with its context. Its antigen remains unknown. 13 Jbeta primers and 60 Vbeta primers were used for the PCR. Sequencing used immunoSEQ multiplex PCR; TCRdb keeps in-frame clones, though not all of them. The sample consists of some 130,000 clones, more than 60% of them appearing once. Germline CDR1 is SGHKS and CDR2 is YYEKEE (reference sequence). V lost 3 bases and J lost 0; bases outside the gene matches: 9. The length of the CDR3 is 18 residues. The data were obtained in a study of cytomegalovirus exposure and HLA in healthy donors. Findings and limits, study-wide: CMV serostatus was the sole immune exposure data available. Being productive about 87% or about 30% of the time was typical of most TCR beta V segments in an earlier analysis. Roughly uniform depth of sequencing across donors was assumed in presence/absence analyses. A later analysis found most CMV-associated TCR beta chains apparently HLA-restricted.

The sample consisted of PBMCs. This clonotype originated in a woman younger than 30 in good health and CMV-seronegative. The gene calls are TRBV5-5 and TRBJ2-2, with 9 bases that match TRBD2. This chain's CDR3 is CASSSRALAGPNTGELFF. Here the CDR3 DNA reads TGTGCCAGCAGCTCAAGAGCCCTAGCGGGACCGAACACCGGGGAGCTGTTTTTT. Together with reference TRBV5-5 and TRBJ2-2, the CDR3 gives the full variable domain: DAGVTQSPTHLIKTRGQQVTLRCSPISGHKSVSWYQQVLGQGPQFIFQYYEKEERGRGNFPDRFSARQFPNYSSELNVNALLLGDSALYLCASSSRALAGPNTGELFFGEGSRLTVL.